The clone carrying this T cell receptor beta chain has a count of ten or more. CDR3 length: 14 residues. The germline V gene has CDR1 DFQATT and CDR2 SNEGSKA (reference sequence). V was cut by 8 bases and J by 1 base, with 17 bases left in between. Stated time point: patch test 1, 2 weeks after DPC sensitization. Treatment in this sample: therapeutic diphenylcyclopropenone sensitization with weekly scalp DPC. People who gave samples had alopecia, were 18 to 70 years old, and were suitable for DPC. These data belong to a study of human T cells and chemical hapten exposure. A single record per CDR3 protein comes from TCRdb applying MiXCR to the RACE reads. The repertoire has fewer than 500,000 distinct CDR3 sequences, around 4.8% of them found once; the top ten carry over 2%.

The clonotype was recovered from a woman aged 45 to 65 with alopecia areata. Some clones in this sample may be carry-over from other donors' samples. The source material was whole blood, sampled in connection with sensitization to the hapten diphenylcyclopropenone (DPC). The V and J genes are TRBV20-1 and TRBJ1-2; D might be TRBD1 (5 bases). CDR3 in amino acids: CSSHRDGDNYGYTF. For the CDR3, the DNA is TGCAGTTCTCACCGGGACGGAGATAACTATGGCTACACCTTC.